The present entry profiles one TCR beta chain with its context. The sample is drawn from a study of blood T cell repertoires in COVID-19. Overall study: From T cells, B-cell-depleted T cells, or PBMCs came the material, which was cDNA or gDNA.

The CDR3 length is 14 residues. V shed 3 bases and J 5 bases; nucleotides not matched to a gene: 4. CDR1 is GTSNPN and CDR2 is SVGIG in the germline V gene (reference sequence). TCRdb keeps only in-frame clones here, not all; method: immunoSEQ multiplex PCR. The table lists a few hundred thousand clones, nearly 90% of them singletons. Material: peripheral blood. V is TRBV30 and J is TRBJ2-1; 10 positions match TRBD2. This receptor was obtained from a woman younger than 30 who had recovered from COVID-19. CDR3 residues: CAWSAGLANNEQFF. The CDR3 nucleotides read TGTGCCTGGAGCGCGGGACTAGCGAACAATGAGCAGTTCTTC.